The 8 T cell receptor beta chains below come from one sample, sequenced in a study of cytomegalovirus exposure and HLA in healthy donors. PCR used 60 Vbeta primers and 13 Jbeta primers. Sequenced by immunoSEQ multiplex PCR; TCRdb stores in-frame clones only, minus some. The sample contains 150,000 to 200,000 clones, almost 80% of which appear only once. The material sequenced was PBMCs. The receptors shown here come from a man aged 40-55 years in good health and CMV-seropositive.

This clone showed up just once. The V call is TRBV7-9, the J call TRBJ2-1; D is perhaps TRBD1 (5 bases). Trimming left V 5 bases short and J 7 bases short, with 24 bases between. The germline CDR1 and CDR2 sequences are SEHNR and FQNEAQ (reference sequence). The CDR3 contains 17 residues. As DNA, the CDR3 is TGTGCCAGCAGCGCTTACCATGGCGGCAGGGATGGGAATGAGCAGTTCTTC. It encodes CASSAYHGGRDGNEQFF.

V gene TRBV30 combines with J gene TRBJ2-7, with 10 bases aligning to TRBD1. Germline V gives CDR1 GTSNPN, CDR2 SVGIG (reference sequence). V lost 3 bases to trimming and J lost 3 bases; unmatched junction nucleotides: 14. CDR3 length equals 17 residues. The CDR3 region is CAWRLPRGTGVLYEQYF. CDR3 bases: TGTGCCTGGAGACTACCGAGAGGGACAGGGGTCCTCTACGAGCAGTACTTC. The full variable domain, in which reference TRBV30 and TRBJ2-7 provide the parts outside the CDR3, is SQTIHQWPATLVQPVGSPLSLECTVEGTSNPNLYWYRQAAGRGLQLLFYSVGIGQISSEVPQNLSASRPQDRQFILSSKKLLLSDSGFYLCAWRLPRGTGVLYEQYFGPGTRLTVT.

The rearrangement joins TRBV29-1 to TRBJ2-2, with TRBD2 matching over 14 bases. Germline values: CDR1 SQVTM, CDR2 ANQGSEA. The V and J ends lost 5 bases and 8 bases, in that order; junction bases with no gene match: 13. CDR3 length: 17 amino acids. CDR3 sequence (DNA): TGCAGCGTTTCAGGGACTAGCGGGAGCATCGGTTGGGGGGAGCTGTTTTTT. Translating it yields CSVSGTSGSIGWGELFF.

V gene TRBV9 combines with J gene TRBJ2-7; 8 bases map to TRBD2. Germline assignment: CDR1 SGDLS and CDR2 YYNGEE. J gave up 2 bases and V 0 bases, and 1 base lay outside the gene matches. The CDR3 extends over 14 amino acids. The CDR3 DNA sequence: TGTGCCAGCAGCGTAGGGCGGGGGGCCTACGAGCAGTACTTC. It codes for CASSVGRGAYEQYF.

The chain joins TRBV14 to TRBJ1-4; D not resolved. The germline V gene encodes CDR1 SGHDN and CDR2 FVKESK. V was pared by 1 base and J by 2 bases, with 5 bases between. The CDR3 extends over 14 amino acids. The CDR3 region has the DNA TGTGCCAGCAGCCAAGCTACTACTAATGAAAAACTGTTTTTT. Protein product: CASSQATTNEKLFF. The full variable domain, in which reference TRBV14 and TRBJ1-4 provide the parts outside the CDR3, is EAGVTQFPSHSVIEKGQTVTLRCDPISGHDNLYWYRRVMGKEIKFLLHFVKESKQDESGMPNNRFLAERTGGTYSTLKVQPAELEDSGVYFCASSQATTNEKLFFGSGTQLSVL.

V gene TRBV2 combines with J gene TRBJ2-7; 9 nucleotides match TRBD2. Germline V gene lookup returns CDR1 SNHLY and CDR2 FYNNEI. Trimming removed 6 bases from V and 3 bases from J; junction bases left unmatched: 6. The CDR3 extends over 14 amino acids. This chain's CDR3 is CASRGLAGVYEQYF. The CDR3 coding sequence is TGTGCCAGCAGGGGCTTAGCGGGAGTCTACGAGCAGTACTTC. Full variable domain (missing parts from reference TRBV2 and TRBJ2-7): EPEVTQTPSHQVTQMGQEVILRCVPISNHLYFYWYRQILGQKVEFLVSFYNNEISEKSEIFDDQFSVERPDGSNFTLKIRSTKLEDSAMYFCASRGLAGVYEQYFGPGTRLTVT.

J is TRBJ1-1 and V is TRBV2; D possibly corresponds to TRBD1 (5 bases). Germline V gene data show CDR1 as SNHLY and CDR2 as FYNNEI. Between the trimmed V and J ends, which lost 3 bases and 1 base, there was a span of 12 bases. This CDR3 spans 15 amino acids. Written as DNA, the CDR3 is TGTGCCAGCAGTGACCCCCGCGACAGGAACACTGAAGCTTTCTTT. Translating gives CASSDPRDRNTEAFF.

The rearrangement joins TRBV5-5 to TRBJ1-2, with 8 nucleotides matching TRBD1. J was trimmed by 7 bases and V by 4 bases; bases with no gene match: 3. CDR3 length: 12 residues. The germline CDR1 and CDR2 sequences are SGHKS and YYEKEE (reference sequence). As DNA, the CDR3 is TGTGCCAGCAGCCAAGACAGGGGTGGCTACACCTTC. It encodes CASSQDRGGYTF.